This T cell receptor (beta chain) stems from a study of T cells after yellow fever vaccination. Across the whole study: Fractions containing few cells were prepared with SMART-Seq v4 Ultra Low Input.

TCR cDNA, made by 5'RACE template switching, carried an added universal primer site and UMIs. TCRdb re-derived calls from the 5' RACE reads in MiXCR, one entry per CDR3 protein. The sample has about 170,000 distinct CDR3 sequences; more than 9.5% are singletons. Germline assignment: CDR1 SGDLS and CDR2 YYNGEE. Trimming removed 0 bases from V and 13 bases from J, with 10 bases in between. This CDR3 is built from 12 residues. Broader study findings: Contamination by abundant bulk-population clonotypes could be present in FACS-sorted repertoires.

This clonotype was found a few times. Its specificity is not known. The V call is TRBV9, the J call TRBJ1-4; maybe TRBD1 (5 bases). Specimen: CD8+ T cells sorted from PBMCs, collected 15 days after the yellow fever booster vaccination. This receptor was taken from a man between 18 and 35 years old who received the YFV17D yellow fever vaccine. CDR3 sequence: CASSVDGGPLFF. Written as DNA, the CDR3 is TGTGCCAGCAGCGTAGATGGGGGACCACTGTTTTTT.